The 29 T cell receptor beta chains below all came from one sample that was sequenced in a study of patients and donors after allogeneic stem cell transplantation. TCRdb ran MiXCR on the RT-PCR reads and lists one entry per CDR3 protein. The data contain around 150,000 distinct CDR3 sequences, about 36% of them seen just once; the ten biggest clones take up around half. Sequenced material: blood, either unsorted or a sorted T cell fraction (not recorded which). The source is a human donor who was either an allogeneic HSCT recipient or a stem cell or donor lymphocyte infusion donor (not recorded which). It is not recorded whose cells these are; they may come from a transplant donor.

This CDR3 is CASSLRWRGLSTDTQYF. In DNA, the CDR3 is TGTGCCAGCAGCTTACGATGGAGGGGACTTAGCACAGATACGCAGTATTTT. The V gene is TRBV7-8, the J gene TRBJ2-3; perhaps TRBD2 as D (6 bases). CDR1 and CDR2 (germline): SGHVS, FQNEAQ. This CDR3 contains 17 residues. Trimming took off 2 bases at V and 0 bases at J, with 15 bases between the two ends.

This clonotype was seen a handful of times. V and J are TRBV7-8 and TRBJ1-1, with D uncertain. Trimming removed 3 bases from V and 0 bases from J, with 17 bases in between. This CDR3 has 17 residues. The germline CDR1 and CDR2 sequences are SGHVS and FQNEAQ. The CDR3 bases are TGTGCCAGCAGCTTCTCCAGAGAAGGACCGATGAACACTGAAGCTTTCTTT. It specifies CASSFSREGPMNTEAFF.

The table lists this clonotype with a few counts. CDR3 sequence reads: CASRSTRLAEAFF. CDR3 DNA: TGTGCCAGCAGGTCCACCAGGCTAGCTGAAGCTTTCTTT. V is TRBV12-3 or TRBV12-4 and J is TRBJ1-1; D is undetermined. Trimming removed 6 bases at V and 6 bases at J, with 14 bases between. The CDR3 runs to 13 residues.

The chain employs TRBV5-6 and TRBJ1-5; D perhaps matches TRBD1 (5 bases). This CDR3 is built from 16 residues. Trimming shortened V by 4 bases and J by 3 bases, and 17 bases separated the two germline ends. In germline, CDR1 is SGHDT, CDR2 YYEEEE. CDR3 region: CASSPGGQGLNQPQHF. CDR3 DNA: TGTGCCAGCAGCCCCGGTGGGCAGGGACTCAATCAGCCCCAGCATTTT.

This chain connects TRBV20-1 to TRBJ1-2; 9 bases map to TRBD1. The CDR3 spans 12 residues. After removal of 6 bases from V and 8 bases from J, the junction contained 7 bases not matched to a gene. Germline-derived CDR1 and CDR2 are DFQATT and SNEGSKA (reference sequence). This chain's CDR3 is CSATTGGEGYTF. In DNA form, the CDR3 reads TGCAGTGCCACTACAGGGGGCGAAGGCTACACCTTC.

This clonotype was counted a few times. J is TRBJ1-3 and V is TRBV12-3 or TRBV12-4; 7 bases are shared with TRBD1. V gave up 4 bases and J gave up 0 bases; unmatched junction bases: 6. CDR3 size: 16 residues. The CDR3 is CASSSRGTASGNTIYF. The CDR3 nucleotides read TGTGCCAGCAGTTCCAGGGGGACAGCCTCTGGAAACACCATATATTTT.

The chain recombines TRBV29-1 with TRBJ1-1; unclear D gene. The CDR3 length is 14 residues. Germline values: CDR1 SQVTM, CDR2 ANQGSEA. Between the trimmed V and J ends, which lost 4 bases and 1 base, there was a span of 13 bases. The CDR3 protein is CSVVAVNWNTEAFF. The CDR3 DNA reads TGCAGCGTTGTGGCGGTTAACTGGAACACTGAAGCTTTCTTT.

This chain joins TRBV12-3 or TRBV12-4 and TRBJ2-3; no definite D call. Trimming removed 7 bases from V and 6 bases from J, with 8 bases in between. This CDR3 comprises 11 residues. The CDR3 protein is CASTLLDTQYF. CDR3 in DNA: TGTGCCAGCACTCTTCTTGATACGCAGTATTTT.

The rearrangement uses TRBV3-1 and TRBJ2-5, with D possibly being TRBD1 or TRBD2 (5 bases each). The CDR3 is made up of 15 amino acids. From germline, CDR1 is LGHDT and CDR2 YNNKEL (reference sequence). Trimming stripped 1 base from V and 4 bases from J, with 13 bases between. For the CDR3, the DNA is TGTGCCAGCAGCCAAGTCGGGGACCCGGGAGAGACCCAGTACTTC. Its translation is CASSQVGDPGETQYF.

The sample holds a few counts of this clonotype. V is TRBV7-2 and J is TRBJ1-2; D not certain. V lost 0 bases, J lost 8 bases, and 4 bases lay in between. The CDR3 is made up of 11 amino acids. Germline loops: CDR1 SGHTA, CDR2 FQGNSA. CDR3 region: CASSLAQGYTF. For the CDR3, the DNA is TGTGCCAGCAGCTTAGCCCAAGGCTACACCTTC.

This clonotype has just a few counts. The rearrangement links TRBV4-2 to TRBJ2-7; tentative D call: TRBD2 (7 bases). Germline V gene lookup returns CDR1 LGHNA and CDR2 YNFKEQ. The CDR3 has 18 amino acids. V lost 3 bases to trimming and J lost 0 bases, with 21 bases between them. CDR3: CASSHPWGGLPASYEQYF. The DNA for the CDR3 is TGTGCCAGCAGCCATCCGTGGGGGGGCCTTCCTGCCTCCTACGAGCAGTACTTC.

In this sample, this clonotype turned up a few times. The V gene is TRBV12-3 or TRBV12-4, the J gene TRBJ1-4, with D unclear. The CDR3 consists of 14 residues. Trimming removed 1 base at V and 4 bases at J, with 7 bases between. CDR3 sequence reads: CASSLGNLNEKLFF. CDR3 sequence (DNA): TGTGCCAGCAGTTTAGGGAACCTTAATGAAAAACTGTTTTTT.

The chain combines TRBV29-1 with TRBJ2-1; 7 nucleotides align to TRBD1. Per germline, CDR1 SQVTM and CDR2 ANQGSEA. The V gene end was trimmed by 7 bases and the J gene end by 3 bases; junction bases not matched to a gene: 9. This CDR3 region has 14 residues. CDR3 nucleotide sequence: TGCAGCGCCGGCAGGGCAGGGGGCTACAATGAGCAGTTCTTC. This encodes CSAGRAGGYNEQFF.

The CDR3 sequence is CASSSRGRDGYTF. In nucleotides, the CDR3 is TGTGCCAGCAGTTCCAGGGGGCGCGATGGCTACACCTTC. V gene TRBV27 combines with J gene TRBJ1-2, with 8 bases fitting TRBD1. The CDR3 totals 13 residues. Germline trimming cut 4 bases from V and 6 bases from J; bases unmatched to any gene: 4. Germline assignment: CDR1 MNHEY and CDR2 SMNVEV (reference sequence).

This clonotype was observed a few times. The rearrangement uses TRBV12-3 or TRBV12-4 and TRBJ1-2; 12 nucleotides match TRBD1. Unmatched junction bases numbered 8, after V lost 5 bases and J lost 7 bases. CDR3 size: 15 residues. In DNA form, the CDR3 reads TGTGCCAGCAGTCCACCGGGACAGGGGGCTTTTGGCTACACCTTC. Amino acids: CASSPPGQGAFGYTF.

This clonotype was counted only a few times. V is TRBV27 and J is TRBJ1-6, with D tentatively TRBD1 (5 bases). Trimming removed 3 bases at V and 7 bases at J, with 16 bases between. Germline values: CDR1 MNHEY, CDR2 SMNVEV (reference sequence). The CDR3 runs to 16 residues. CDR3 amino acids: CASSFGRTPGNSPLHF. The DNA of the CDR3 is TGTGCCAGCAGTTTCGGGCGGACCCCAGGGAATTCACCCCTCCACTTT.

This clonotype has only a few counts. The chain is built from TRBV9 and TRBJ2-1; 8 nucleotides agree with TRBD2. In germline, CDR1 is SGDLS, CDR2 YYNGEE. Trimming took 7 bases from V and 3 from J; bases not matched to a gene: 3. The CDR3 extends over 13 amino acids. Here the CDR3 DNA reads TGTGCCAGCGGCGGGGGGAACTACAATGAGCAGTTCTTC. Residues: CASGGGNYNEQFF.

V gene TRBV29-1 combines with J gene TRBJ1-1, with D possibly matching TRBD1 (5 bases). This CDR3 contains 12 residues. Trimming stripped 7 bases from V and 11 bases from J, with 20 bases between. CDR1 and CDR2 (germline): SQVTM, ANQGSEA. Written as DNA, the CDR3 is TGCAGCGGCCAAGCAGGGCAAGGTGGTGCTTTCTTT. This sequence encodes CSGQAGQGGAFF.

This clonotype was detected a few times. J is TRBJ1-2 and V is TRBV9; D is ambiguous. CDR1 and CDR2 (germline): SGDLS, YYNGEE. This CDR3 is built from 13 residues. Trimming removed 1 base from V and 6 bases from J, with 10 bases in between. The CDR3 nucleotides are TGTGCCAGCAGCGTAATAGGGAACCATGGCTACACCTTC. This sequence encodes CASSVIGNHGYTF.

The chain carries TRBV6-5 and TRBJ1-2; 8 nucleotides match TRBD1. Germline assignment: CDR1 MNHEY and CDR2 SVGAGI. This CDR3 region has 14 residues. V shed 8 bases, J shed 10 bases, and the junction held 15 bases outside the gene matches. CDR3 in DNA: TGTGCCAGCGGTCCTCCCCGGGACAGGCGGCCCTACACCTTC. Protein product: CASGPPRDRRPYTF.

A single count supports this clonotype. This chain links TRBV9 with TRBJ2-7; unclear D gene. V lost 0 bases to trimming and J lost 9 bases, with 7 bases between them. The CDR3 is 11 residues long. CDR1 and CDR2 from the germline V gene are SGDLS and YYNGEE. The CDR3 coding sequence is TGTGCCAGCAGCGTAGCTACGGGGCAGTACGTC. Translated, it gives CASSVATGQYV.

In DNA form, the CDR3 reads TGTGCCAGCACCTTGGGGGTTGGGAATTCACCCCTCCACTTT. Its protein product is CASTLGVGNSPLHF. V usage is TRBV12-3 or TRBV12-4 and J usage is TRBJ1-6; D might be TRBD1 (5 bases). The CDR3 extends over 14 amino acids. V lost 7 bases and J lost 7, with 14 bases in between.

This clonotype was found many times. The V call is TRBV12-3 or TRBV12-4, the J call TRBJ1-2; D unclear. The CDR3 length is 12 residues. V dropped 6 bases and J dropped 7 bases, with 12 bases sitting between them. The CDR3 DNA follows: TGTGCCAGCAGCCTCGGGAGGGCTGGCTACACCTTC. This codes for CASSLGRAGYTF.

Only a few counts were recorded for this clonotype. The rearrangement uses TRBV12-3 or TRBV12-4 and TRBJ2-7; 7 bases match TRBD1. The CDR3 length is 14 residues. V was clipped by 5 bases and J by 0 bases; unmatched bases: 4. The chain's CDR3 is CASSDRDSSYEQYF. CDR3 bases: TGTGCCAGCAGTGACCGGGACAGCTCCTACGAGCAGTACTTC.

This rearrangement joins TRBV5-1 to TRBJ1-1, with D maybe TRBD1 (6 bases). The ends were cut back, 0 bases at V and 3 bases at J, with 12 bases in the middle. There are 15 residues in the CDR3. Per the germline V gene, CDR1 is SGHRS and CDR2 is YFSETQ. This chain's CDR3 is CASSLVPGADTEAFF. CDR3 bases: TGCGCCAGCAGCTTGGTTCCGGGGGCGGACACTGAAGCTTTCTTT.

This chain links TRBV3-1 with TRBJ1-3; tentatively, D is TRBD1 (6 bases). Deletions cut 10 bases from V and 8 bases from J, with 18 bases between. Germline-derived CDR1 and CDR2 are LGHDT and YNNKEL (reference sequence). This CDR3 region has 13 residues. CDR3 DNA sequence: TGTGCCACCCAAGGTCGGGGGGCACACACCATATATTTT. Its translation is CATQGRGAHTIYF.

CDR3 region: CAWSPGTGANYGYTF. The CDR3 DNA is TGTGCCTGGAGTCCCGGGACAGGAGCTAACTATGGCTACACCTTC. The chain has TRBV30 and TRBJ1-2; 8 bases agree with TRBD1. Germline assignment: CDR1 GTSNPN and CDR2 SVGIG (reference sequence). The ends lost 2 bases at V and 0 bases at J; junction bases unmatched: 5. The CDR3 covers 15 residues. The entire variable domain, with the rest obtained from reference TRBV30 and TRBJ1-2, is as follows: SQTIHQWPATLVQPVGSPLSLECTVEGTSNPNLYWYRQAAGRGLQLLFYSVGIGQISSEVPQNLSASRPQDRQFILSSKKLLLSDSGFYLCAWSPGTGANYGYTFGSGTRLTVV.

This clonotype showed up just a few times. This sequence joins TRBV4-1 and TRBJ1-6, with unresolved D. Trimming pared 0 bases from V and 9 bases from J, leaving 15 bases between. Germline CDR1 is MGHRA and CDR2 is YSYEKL. The CDR3 has 16 amino acids. The CDR3 protein is CASSQDSARRSSPLHF. As DNA, the CDR3 is TGCGCCAGCAGCCAAGATTCGGCTCGGCGGAGTTCACCCCTCCACTTT.

The chain combines TRBV7-8 with TRBJ1-6, with D uncertain. The CDR3 runs 14 residues. Trimming pared 5 bases from V and 10 bases from J, leaving 15 bases between. Per germline, CDR1 SGHVS and CDR2 FQNEAQ. The CDR3 nucleotides read TGTGCCAGCAGCCACCGACGGCGTTGGTCACCCCTCCACTTT. Amino acid sequence: CASSHRRRWSPLHF. The variable domain in full, with the rest retrieved from reference TRBV7-8 and TRBJ1-6, is GAGVSQSPRYKVAKRGQDVALRCDPISGHVSLFWYQQALGQGPEFLTYFQNEAQLDKSGLPSDRFFAERPEGSVSTLKIQRTQQEDSAVYLCASSHRRRWSPLHFGNGTRLTVT.